The clone carrying this TCR beta chain was observed at least ten times. Its antigen remains unknown. The sample comes from a study of T-cell memory formation after mild COVID-19. Study overall: Largely, TCR clusters stayed within a single donor.

The TCR alpha and TCR beta cDNA libraries, bearing sample barcodes and UMIs, were generated by 5'RACE using constant-segment primers. TCRdb re-called the 5' RACE reads with MiXCR, one entry per CDR3 protein. This sample has under 400,000 distinct CDR3 sequences, with 25% to 30% found just once. Notes on the study in general: Certain responding clones were present in pre-infection memory, suggesting participation of cross-reactive memory.

The sequenced sample was PBMCs or a T cell subset sorted from them (not recorded which). This TCR was sampled from an adult woman who had mild COVID-19 (a few samples of this study predate the infection). Cell type and time point are not known.

The CDR3 sequence is CASSLRRGTDTQYF. CDR3 coding DNA: TGTGCCAGCAGCTTACGGCGGGGCACAGATACGCAGTATTTT. This rearrangement joins TRBV11-3 to TRBJ2-3, with a tentative D call TRBD2 (5 bases). The CDR3 loop spans 14 amino acids. Deletions cut 2 bases from V and 1 base from J, with 7 bases between. Germline loops: CDR1 SGHNT, CDR2 YENEEA.